The entry below describes one T cell receptor (beta chain). As yet, its antigen is unknown. Template switching supplied a universal primer site; unique molecular identifiers were carried on the cDNA. TCRdb analysed the 5' RACE reads with MiXCR anew, one entry per CDR3 protein. The table lists around 960,000 distinct CDR3 sequences, 9% to 15% of them singletons. The data were taken from a study of identical twins. V lost 1 base, J lost 1 base, and 10 bases lay in between. The germline V gene has CDR1 LNHDA and CDR2 SQIVND (reference sequence). The CDR3 length is 15 residues. Study-level findings and limits: Carriage of fewer insertions was seen in abundant cord blood beta clonotypes, whereas memory repertoires showed none.

These data also featured in a second study, about yellow fever vaccine responses in identical twins.

The origin of this receptor is a woman between 18 and 29 years old in good health. Sequencing used PBMCs. The chain combines TRBV19 with TRBJ1-1, with D maybe TRBD1 (6 bases). CDR3 residues: CASSIASGANTEAFF. In DNA, the CDR3 is TGTGCCAGTAGTATAGCCTCGGGGGCGAACACTGAAGCTTTCTTT.